The T cell receptor (beta chain) described here comes from a study of T-cell reconstitution after alpha-beta-depleted transplantation in children. Points on this clonotype: Antigen unknown.

Findings and limits, study-wide: Once a year had passed after transplant, T-cell counts and diversity came mostly from newly produced T cells. About two months after transplant, alpha-beta T cells reportedly came from several hundred expanded graft clones. Surviving thymic progenitors and recipient T cells were the source of high TCRbeta diversity at day 60 in some patients.

Unique molecular identifiers were used in preparing the TCRbeta library. TCRdb fed the PCR reads into MiXCR, producing one record per CDR3 protein. This table holds more than 200,000 distinct CDR3 sequences, under 30% found once. V lost 6 bases, J lost 7 bases, and 21 bases lay in between. Germline lookup yields CDR1 SQVTM and CDR2 ANQGSEA. This CDR3 region has 14 residues. The specimen was PBMCs, collected before TCRalphabeta/CD19-depleted stem cell transplant. The source is a girl aged 2 to 9 with Fanconi anemia, due to receive a stem cell transplant. The chain links TRBV29-1 to TRBJ1-1; the D gene is possibly TRBD1 (6 bases). The CDR3 nucleotides are TGCAGCGTGGCTAAGGCGGGGGCGGACGGTGAAGCTTTCTTT. Translation gives CSVAKAGADGEAFF.